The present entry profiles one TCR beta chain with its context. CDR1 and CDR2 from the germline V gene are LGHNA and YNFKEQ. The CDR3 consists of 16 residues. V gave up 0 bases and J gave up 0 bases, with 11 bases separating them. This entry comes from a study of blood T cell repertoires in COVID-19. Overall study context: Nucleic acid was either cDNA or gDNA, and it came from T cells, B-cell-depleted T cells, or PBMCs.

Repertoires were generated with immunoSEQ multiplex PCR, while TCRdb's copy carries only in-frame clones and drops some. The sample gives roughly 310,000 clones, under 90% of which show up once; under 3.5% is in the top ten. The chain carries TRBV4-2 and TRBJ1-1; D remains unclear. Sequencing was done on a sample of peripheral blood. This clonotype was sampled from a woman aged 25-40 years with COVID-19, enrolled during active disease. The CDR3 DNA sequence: TGTGCCAGCAGCCAAGACCCGGGTGGCATGAACACTGAAGCTTTCTTT. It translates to CASSQDPGGMNTEAFF.